This TCR beta chain derives from a study of read filtering for tumor transcriptome and immune sequencing. As regards this clonotype: Its target is unknown.

Study-level results: In IR-seq, single-read clonotypes were roughly 80% of clonotypes but 3.5% to 4% of reads. Without single-read clonotypes, shared clonotype proportions correlated more between IR-seq and RNA-seq.

Molecular barcoded adaptors covering alpha/delta and beta/gamma chains were used on 400 to 450 ng RNA. TCRdb reanalysed the reads using MiXCR and keeps one entry per CDR3 protein. The profile shows around 29,000 distinct CDR3 sequences, over 13% of them singletons. Sequenced material: a population of CD138-negative cells sorted from bone marrow. The receptor was isolated from a donor at least 40 years old with multiple myeloma.

This chain's CDR3 is CASSPGRDSGNTIYF. Here the CDR3 DNA reads TGTGCCAGCTCACCAGGACGAGACTCTGGAAACACCATATATTTT. The rearrangement joins TRBV18 to TRBJ1-3; no reliable D call. CDR1 KGHSH and CDR2 LQKENI come from the germline V gene. The CDR3 length is 15 residues. Trimming took 2 bases from V and 0 from J, leaving 8 bases between them.